Detailed here is one TCR beta chain. The antigen remains unidentified. Making the TCR beta libraries involved quantitative 5'-RACE with molecular barcodes. TCRdb redid the calling of the 5' RACE reads with MiXCR, one entry per CDR3 protein. The profile shows about 130,000 distinct CDR3 sequences, around 7% of them singletons. This sample was taken from a study of CD8 T cells in ankylosing spondylitis. General study findings and limits: Ankylosing spondylitis blood appeared to carry a characteristic TCR beta motif of several highly homologous variants.

The CDR3 consists of 16 residues. V lost 4 bases and J lost 7; bases outside the gene matches: 12. CDR1 is MGHRA and CDR2 is YSYEKL in the germline V gene. Material for sequencing was blood, either unsorted or a sorted T cell fraction (not recorded which). V usage is TRBV4-1 and J usage is TRBJ2-1; 8 bases are shared with TRBD1. The receptor's source is a male donor with ankylosing spondylitis or in good health (not recorded which). CDR3: CASSPLGTGFGNEQFF. CDR3 bases: TGCGCCAGCAGCCCATTAGGGACAGGCTTTGGGAATGAGCAGTTCTTC.